One and the same sample provided the 14 T cell receptor beta chains below, sequenced in a study of response to subunit inactivated influenza vaccine. MiXCR, run by TCRdb on the RT-PCR reads, gives a single entry per CDR3 protein. The data show approximately 230,000 distinct CDR3 sequences, 9% to 15% seen once. The material was non-naive T cells sorted from PBMCs, obtained less than 15 days before vaccination. These receptors were collected from a man between 50 and 59 years old who received an inactivated influenza vaccine.

In its sample, this clonotype was seen a few times. The V call is TRBV12-3 or TRBV12-4, the J call TRBJ1-5; no definite D call. This CDR3 spans 14 amino acids. Trimming removed 5 bases at V and 1 base at J, with 9 bases between. CDR3 DNA sequence: TGTGCCAGCAGTCCTACCGAGAGCAATCAGCCCCAGCATTTT. It encodes CASSPTESNQPQHF.

J is TRBJ1-5 and V is TRBV28; D not resolved. This CDR3 region has 12 residues. Looked up from germline, CDR1 is MDHEN and CDR2 is SYDVKM. Trimming pared 3 bases from V and 6 bases from J, leaving 6 bases between. The chain's CDR3 is CASSFEGQPQHF. The CDR3 bases are TGTGCCAGCAGTTTTGAGGGTCAGCCCCAGCATTTT.

The chain carries TRBV20-1 and TRBJ2-3; D is unresolved. Trimming took 3 bases from V and 6 from J, leaving 16 bases between them. The CDR3 length is 14 residues. In germline, CDR1 is DFQATT, CDR2 SNEGSKA (reference sequence). The CDR3 here is CSARGSKHPDTQYF. As DNA, the CDR3 is TGCAGTGCTAGGGGAAGCAAACACCCGGATACGCAGTATTTT.

This clonotype was seen at least ten times. The genes are TRBV6-2 or TRBV6-3 and TRBJ1-5, with D uncertain. CDR3 size: 13 residues. Germline V gene lookup returns CDR1 MNHEY and CDR2 SVGEGT. Trimming took 7 bases from V and 2 from J, leaving 9 bases between them. The CDR3: CASTDGGNQPQHF. In DNA, the CDR3 is TGTGCCAGCACCGACGGGGGCAATCAGCCCCAGCATTTT.

This chain links TRBV7-2 with TRBJ2-3; TRBD2 might be the D (7 bases). Trimming cost V 0 bases and J 1 base, with 14 bases left between them. Germline CDR1 and CDR2: SGHTA and FQGNSA. This CDR3 contains 17 residues. CDR3 coding DNA: TGTGCCAGCAGCTTAGCGTGGGGGGGGCTGGGCACAGATACGCAGTATTTT. This gives the protein CASSLAWGGLGTDTQYF. The variable domain in full, completed from reference TRBV7-2 and TRBJ2-3, reads GAGVSQSPSNKVTEKGKDVELRCDPISGHTALYWYRQSLGQGLEFLIYFQGNSAPDKSGLPSDRFSAERTGGSVSTLTIQRTQQEDSAVYLCASSLAWGGLGTDTQYFGPGTRLTVL.

In its sample, this clonotype was seen a few times. The V call is TRBV20-1, the J call TRBJ2-7; D perhaps matches TRBD1 (6 bases). CDR3 size: 12 residues. Trimming took off 4 bases at V and 1 base at J, with 8 bases between the two ends. CDR1 DFQATT and CDR2 SNEGSKA come from the germline V gene (reference sequence). CDR3 bases: TGCAGTGCTAACAGGGTTTCCTACGAGCAGTACTTC. Its translation: CSANRVSYEQYF.

This chain connects TRBV7-8 to TRBJ1-2, with 10 nucleotides matching TRBD1. After removal of 5 bases from V and 7 bases from J, the junction contained 13 bases not matched to a gene. This CDR3 has 16 amino acids. The germline V gene encodes CDR1 SGHVS and CDR2 FQNEAQ. As DNA, the CDR3 is TGTGCCAGCAGCCGAGCCCGGGACAGGGGAGGCCTTGGCTACACCTTC. Amino acids: CASSRARDRGGLGYTF.

J is TRBJ2-1 and V is TRBV7-6; D is undetermined. Germline assignment: CDR1 SGHVS and CDR2 FNYEAQ. The CDR3 covers 15 residues. V lost 1 base to trimming and J lost 2 bases, with 9 bases between them. DNA of the CDR3: TGTGCCAGCAGCTTAGATTCTAGGACCTACAATGAGCAGTTCTTC. Translation gives CASSLDSRTYNEQFF.

This clonotype has at least ten counts. The V and J genes are TRBV29-1 and TRBJ2-5, with a tentative D call TRBD1 (6 bases). Per the germline V gene, CDR1 is SQVTM and CDR2 is ANQGSEA. The CDR3 contains 13 residues. Trimming left V 5 bases short and J 7 bases short, with 17 bases between. The DNA of the CDR3 is TGCAGCGTTATAGTGGACAGCGTTGGGACCCAGTACTTC. It codes for CSVIVDSVGTQYF.

The chain links TRBV5-6 to TRBJ2-5, with unresolved D. The length of the CDR3 is 15 residues. Looked up from germline, CDR1 is SGHDT and CDR2 is YYEEEE. V was clipped by 0 bases and J by 1 base, with 10 bases between them. The CDR3 sequence: CASSLVGKSQETQYF. Written as DNA, the CDR3 is TGTGCCAGCAGCTTGGTGGGGAAGAGCCAAGAGACCCAGTACTTC.

The gene calls are TRBV6-5 and TRBJ2-5, with a possible D match to TRBD2 (6 bases). Germline CDR1 and CDR2: MNHEY and SVGAGI. CDR3 length: 15 residues. The V end lost 1 base, the J end lost 5 bases, and 14 bases lay between the germline ends. The CDR3 region is CASSYYGGERETQYF. The CDR3 DNA sequence: TGTGCCAGCAGTTACTACGGGGGAGAGAGGGAGACCCAGTACTTC.

The chain links TRBV2 to TRBJ2-7; possibly TRBD1 for D (6 bases). Germline values: CDR1 SNHLY, CDR2 FYNNEI. V lost 11 bases and J 4 bases, leaving 33 bases between the germline ends. This CDR3 region has 18 residues. The CDR3 DNA follows: TGTGCCTGCTGTTTCGCCGGTAGCTCCAGGGGCCGAAAATACGAGCAGTACTTC. Amino acids: CACCFAGSSRGRKYEQYF. Together with reference TRBV2 and TRBJ2-7, the CDR3 gives the full variable domain: EPEVTQTPSHQVTQMGQEVILRCVPISNHLYFYWYRQILGQKVEFLVSFYNNEISEKSEIFDDQFSVERPDGSNFTLKIRSTKLEDSAMYFCACCFAGSSRGRKYEQYFGPGTRLTVT.

This clonotype appeared many times. The chain is built from TRBV12-3 or TRBV12-4 and TRBJ2-2; a possible D gene is TRBD1 (6 bases). Trimming took off 5 bases at V and 8 bases at J, with 12 bases between the two ends. The CDR3 contains 13 residues. The CDR3 nucleotides are TGTGCCAGCAGTCCCATACAGGGTGGGGAGCTGTTTTTT. Translation: CASSPIQGGELFF.

The chain recombines TRBV20-1 with TRBJ2-7; 9 positions match TRBD2. This CDR3 has 14 amino acids. J lost 4 bases, V lost 5 bases, and 9 bases had no gene match. CDR1 and CDR2 (germline): DFQATT, SNEGSKA (reference sequence). The CDR3 reads CSARPRTSDYEQYF. CDR3 nucleotides: TGCAGTGCTCGCCCGAGGACTAGCGATTACGAGCAGTACTTC.